Presented here are 25 T cell receptor beta chains from one specimen sequenced in a study of shared clonotypes between healthy human individuals. Data came from immunoSEQ multiplex PCR; TCRdb stores just in-frame clones and leaves some out. The profile shows 2 million to 2.5 million clones, more than 80% of them singletons. The specimen was naive CD4+ T cells from PBMCs. As to subset: CD45RA+ positively selected. The origin of the receptors is a man between 18 and 29 years old in good health. Some clones in this sample may be carry-over from other donors' samples.

This clone appeared once. The gene calls are TRBV7-2 and TRBJ2-2; D uncertain. Germline V gene data show CDR1 as SGHTA and CDR2 as FQGNSA. Trimming pared 5 bases from V and 0 bases from J, leaving 7 bases between. This CDR3 comprises 14 residues. DNA for the CDR3: TGTGCCAGCAGCCCCCTAGCGAACACCGGGGAGCTGTTTTTT. Translating it yields CASSPLANTGELFF.

The chain has TRBV21-1 and TRBJ2-3; TRBD2, the D gene given by the table, was not confirmed from the DNA. TRBV21-1 is a pseudogene segment. CDR3 length: 16 amino acids. Here the CDR3 reads CASSKVSSGNTDTQYF. CDR3 DNA sequence: TGTGCCAGCAGCAAAGTCTCTAGCGGGAACACAGATACGCAGTATTTT.

J is TRBJ1-2 and V is TRBV19; possibly TRBD1 for D (5 bases). This CDR3 region has 11 residues. The germline V gene has CDR1 LNHDA and CDR2 SQIVND (reference sequence). V shed 9 bases and J shed 2 bases, with 7 bases lying between them. CDR3 amino acids: CASRENYGYTF. CDR3 coding DNA: TGTGCCAGCAGGGAAAACTATGGCTACACCTTC.

The sample holds a few counts of this clone. V usage is TRBV7-3 and J usage is TRBJ1-1; D might be TRBD1 (6 bases). The germline V gene encodes CDR1 SGHTA and CDR2 FQGTGA. V lost 2 bases and J 3 bases, leaving 7 bases between the germline ends. The CDR3 is made up of 13 amino acids. The CDR3 DNA is TGTGCCAGCAGCTTACAGGGGTACACTGAAGCTTTCTTT. It specifies CASSLQGYTEAFF.

The rearrangement joins TRBV29-1 to TRBJ2-7; the D gene is possibly TRBD1 (7 bases). Between the trimmed V and J ends, which lost 7 bases and 5 bases, there was a span of 18 bases. Germline loops: CDR1 SQVTM, CDR2 ANQGSEA. The CDR3 covers 13 residues. CDR3 in DNA: TGCAGCGCAAGGAGGGCAGGGGGAAACGAGCAGTACTTC. As protein: CSARRAGGNEQYF.

A word on this clone: The sample holds other DNA sequences that translate to the same CDR3. The gene calls are TRBV7-8 and TRBJ1-5; perhaps TRBD1 as D (5 bases). Trimming shortened V by 1 base and J by 5 bases, and 6 bases separated the two germline ends. This CDR3 is built from 13 residues. Germline-derived CDR1 and CDR2 are SGHVS and FQNEAQ. Written as DNA, the CDR3 is TGTGCCAGCAGCTTAGTGGGGGATCAGCCCCAGCATTTT. Encoded protein: CASSLVGDQPQHF.

The V and J genes are TRBV6-1 and TRBJ1-2; a possible D gene is TRBD1 (6 bases). V was shortened by 1 base and J by 7 bases, with 10 bases between the two germline ends. CDR3 length: 13 amino acids. Germline V gene sequence: CDR1 MNHNS, CDR2 SASEGT. DNA for the CDR3: TGTGCCAGCAGTGAAGAATGGGGGCGTGGCTACACCTTC. Its protein is CASSEEWGRGYTF.

The chain combines TRBV2 with TRBJ1-5, with 7 bases fitting TRBD1. Germline-derived CDR1 and CDR2 are SNHLY and FYNNEI. The CDR3 totals 19 residues. The V gene end was trimmed by 8 bases and the J gene end by 3 bases; junction bases not matched to a gene: 22. CDR3 loop: CASRPALVGQEQYNQPQHF. For the CDR3, the DNA is TGTGCCAGCCGACCCGCCTTAGTAGGACAGGAGCAATACAATCAGCCCCAGCATTTT.

This chain joins TRBV25-1 and TRBJ1-1, with 7 bases aligning to TRBD1. With 5 bases clipped from V and 4 bases from J, the junction kept 16 bases outside the gene matches. The V gene's germline CDR1 is MGHDK and CDR2 SYGVNS. CDR3 length equals 17 residues. CDR3 bases: TGTGCCAGCAGTACCTTCCGACAGGGCGGAAGTGGCACTGAAGCTTTCTTT. This codes for CASSTFRQGGSGTEAFF.

This rearrangement joins TRBV14 to TRBJ2-7; 9 bases fit TRBD2. The CDR3 runs 14 residues. Germline CDR1 reads SGHDN; CDR2 reads FVKESK. V trimming: 5 bases; J trimming: 2 bases; junction bases outside the gene matches: 4. The CDR3 sequence is CASSGLAGTYEQYF. As DNA, the CDR3 is TGTGCCAGCAGCGGCCTAGCGGGGACCTACGAGCAGTACTTC.

The chain links TRBV15 to TRBJ1-3; D unclear. This CDR3 spans 17 amino acids. Germline assignment: CDR1 LNHNV and CDR2 YYDKDF (reference sequence). Trimming removed 1 base from V and 0 bases from J, with 13 bases in between. DNA of the CDR3: TGTGCCACCAGCAGAGGTAACCGGGATCCCTCTGGAAACACCATATATTTT. Its translation: CATSRGNRDPSGNTIYF.

This chain connects TRBV5-1 to TRBJ2-2; D is uncertain. Germline lookup yields CDR1 SGHRS and CDR2 YFSETQ. The V end lost 0 bases, the J end lost 6 bases, and 12 bases lay between the germline ends. The length of the CDR3 is 15 residues. The CDR3 nucleotides read TGCGCCAGCAGCTTGGCCGGTCAGCTCGCCGGGGAGCTGTTTTTT. The encoded protein is CASSLAGQLAGELFF. The whole variable domain, filled in from reference TRBV5-1 and TRBJ2-2, reads KAGVTQTPRYLIKTRGQQVTLSCSPISGHRSVSWYQQTPGQGLQFLFEYFSETQRNKGNFPGRFSGRQFSNSRSEMNVSTLELGDSALYLCASSLAGQLAGELFFGEGSRLTVL.

This clone showed up just once. The chain employs TRBV5-4 and TRBJ2-1; 10 bases fit TRBD2. Trimming took 2 bases from V and 15 from J; bases not matched to a gene: 8. The CDR3 runs 13 residues. The germline V gene has CDR1 SGHNT and CDR2 YYREEE (reference sequence). CDR3 DNA sequence: TGTGCCAGCAGCTTTGGCCTAGCGGGAGATCTGTTCTTC. Amino acid sequence: CASSFGLAGDLFF.

The chain carries TRBV7-9 and TRBJ2-5, with TRBD2 as a possible D gene (6 bases). This CDR3 spans 15 amino acids. V lost 2 bases, J lost 1 base, and 11 bases lay in between. Germline CDR1 SEHNR, CDR2 FQNEAQ (reference sequence). The CDR3 DNA reads TGTGCCAGCAGCTTATATACGGGAGTCCAAGAGACCCAGTACTTC. As protein: CASSLYTGVQETQYF.

The genes are TRBV27 and TRBJ2-7, with a weak D call TRBD1 (6 bases). V lost 5 bases and J lost 5, with 16 bases in between. CDR1 MNHEY and CDR2 SMNVEV come from the germline V gene (reference sequence). The CDR3 runs to 14 residues. The CDR3 nucleotides read TGTGCCAGCAGTCCCCTGACAGGTAACCACGAGCAGTACTTC. Translating it yields CASSPLTGNHEQYF.

This sequence joins TRBV6-5 and TRBJ2-1; 8 bases are shared with TRBD2. With 6 bases clipped from V and 7 bases from J, the junction kept 8 bases outside the gene matches. This CDR3 region has 14 residues. The V gene's germline CDR1 is MNHEY and CDR2 SVGAGI. CDR3 sequence reads: CASSAGGPLNEQFF. The CDR3 DNA reads TGTGCCAGCAGCGCGGGAGGCCCTCTGAATGAGCAGTTCTTC.

This chain joins TRBV6-1 and TRBJ2-7, with TRBD1 identical over 9 bases. V trimming: 6 bases; J trimming: 5 bases; junction bases outside the gene matches: 11. CDR1 and CDR2 from the germline V gene are MNHNS and SASEGT. The CDR3 runs to 15 residues. CDR3 DNA: TGTGCCAGCAGAACCTACAGGGGGCTCTTGGACGAGCAGTACTTC. This gives the protein CASRTYRGLLDEQYF.

V usage is TRBV5-1 and J usage is TRBJ1-1; 8 nucleotides match TRBD1. The CDR3 sequence is 15 residues long. The V and J ends lost 1 base and 6 bases, in that order; junction bases with no gene match: 8. Germline V lookup: CDR1 SGHRS, CDR2 YFSETQ. The CDR3 protein is CASSLLPDREAEAFF. CDR3 coding DNA: TGCGCCAGCAGCTTGCTTCCGGACAGGGAGGCTGAAGCTTTCTTT.

V is TRBV6-6 and J is TRBJ2-7; D gene ambiguous. Trimming took 0 bases from V and 3 from J, leaving 12 bases between them. This CDR3 spans 15 amino acids. Germline loops: CDR1 MNHNY, CDR2 SVGAGI (reference sequence). The CDR3 coding sequence is TGTGCCAGCAGTTACTCGACGGGTACATACTACGAGCAGTACTTC. It is translated as CASSYSTGTYYEQYF.

The J gene is TRBJ1-1, the V gene TRBV5-1, with D possibly matching TRBD1 (6 bases). Between the trimmed V and J ends, which lost 6 bases and 5 bases, there was a span of 20 bases. The germline V gene encodes CDR1 SGHRS and CDR2 YFSETQ. The CDR3 runs 15 residues. The CDR3 here is CASTPNRVRSTEAFF. CDR3 nucleotide sequence: TGCGCCAGCACCCCAAACAGGGTCCGTAGTACTGAAGCTTTCTTT.

The chain links TRBV7-8 to TRBJ2-7, with 14 bases fitting TRBD2. CDR1 is SGHVS and CDR2 is FQNEAQ in the germline V gene. The J segment lost 6 bases and the V segment lost 3 bases, leaving 10 bases of the junction unmatched. The CDR3 extends over 17 amino acids. The CDR3: CASSLTGTSGRSGEQYF. In DNA form, the CDR3 reads TGTGCCAGCAGCTTGACCGGGACTAGCGGGAGAAGCGGCGAGCAGTACTTC.

The chain employs TRBV10-2 and TRBJ2-1; 10 positions agree with TRBD2. Germline assignment: CDR1 WSHSY and CDR2 SAAADI. This CDR3 region has 14 residues. The V and J ends lost 6 bases and 8 bases, in that order; junction bases with no gene match: 7. The CDR3 loop is CASSRLAGSYEQFF. The CDR3, as DNA: TGCGCCAGCAGCCGACTAGCGGGCTCCTATGAGCAGTTCTTC.

As concerns this clone: This specimen includes other DNA sequences encoding the same CDR3. The chain uses TRBV10-3 and TRBJ1-1; D perhaps matches TRBD1 (6 bases). V lost 3 bases to trimming and J lost 3 bases, with 11 bases between them. The CDR3 has 14 amino acids. Germline V gene data show CDR1 as ENHRY and CDR2 as SYGVKD. The CDR3 region is CAISDRPGDTEAFF. Written as DNA, the CDR3 is TGTGCCATCAGTGACCGGCCAGGGGACACTGAAGCTTTCTTT.

J is TRBJ1-6 and V is TRBV30; D not resolved. Germline-derived CDR1 and CDR2 are GTSNPN and SVGIG (reference sequence). This CDR3 is 13 amino acids long. V was cut by 7 bases and J by 4 bases, with 11 bases left in between. In nucleotides, the CDR3 is TGTGCCTCCGGGCTTCAATATAATTCACCCCTCCACTTT. Amino acid sequence: CASGLQYNSPLHF.

CDR3 loop: CASSLAGNYEQYF. CDR3 sequence (DNA): TGTGCCAGCAGCTTAGCGGGGAACTACGAGCAGTACTTC. This chain joins TRBV7-7 and TRBJ2-7; no firm D call. This CDR3 is 13 amino acids long. V gave up 0 bases and J gave up 3 bases, with 6 bases separating them. CDR1 and CDR2 (germline): SSHAT, FNYEAQ (reference sequence).